Each of the 26 T cell receptor beta chains below was sequenced from the same sample in a study of T cell repertoires in cytomegalovirus infection. TCRdb used MiXCR to reprocess the reads, holding one entry per CDR3 protein. Here the sample spans fewer than 250,000 distinct CDR3 sequences, over 20% being singletons. Sequenced input: CD8+ T cells from PBMCs. These receptors all come from a human donor in good health (CMV status not recorded). Some clones in this sample may be carry-over from other donors' samples.

The CDR3 DNA reads as TGTGCCAGCAGTTATACAGGGGGGTGGACAGATACGCAGTATTTT. Translation: CASSYTGGWTDTQYF. V gene TRBV6-5 combines with J gene TRBJ2-3; 8 positions match TRBD1. Per germline, CDR1 MNHEY and CDR2 SVGAGI. The CDR3 is made up of 15 amino acids. V was pared by 3 bases and J by 3 bases, with 5 bases of the junction left unmatched.

In this sample, this clonotype turned up many times. CDR3 in amino acids: CASSETDVFETQYF. CDR3 sequence (DNA): TGTGCCAGCAGTGAAACGGACGTTTTTGAGACCCAGTACTTC. The V gene is TRBV6-1, the J gene TRBJ2-5; unclear D gene. This CDR3 has 14 amino acids. In germline, CDR1 is MNHNS, CDR2 SASEGT. The V and J ends lost 2 bases and 5 bases respectively, with 12 bases between them.

This clonotype was recorded a few times. The chain joins TRBV2 to TRBJ2-2; a weak D match, TRBD2 (7 bases). CDR3 length: 13 amino acids. The V end lost 9 bases, the J end lost 3 bases, and 11 bases lay between the germline ends. CDR1 is SNHLY, CDR2 FYNNEI, per germline. As DNA, the CDR3 is TGTGCCAGAGGGGGGGCGGACACCGGGGAGCTGTTTTTT. It yields the protein CARGGADTGELFF.

This clonotype was counted a few times. The gene calls are TRBV30 and TRBJ2-6; D perhaps matches TRBD2 (5 bases). Deletions cut 1 base from V and 0 bases from J, with 10 bases between. The CDR3 is 16 amino acids. Germline CDR1 GTSNPN, CDR2 SVGIG (reference sequence). The CDR3 nucleotides read TGTGCCTGGAGTGGTCTAGCAATCTCTGGGGCCAACGTCCTGACTTTC. Translating gives CAWSGLAISGANVLTF.

This clonotype occurred a few times. The chain links TRBV29-1 to TRBJ1-2; 7 positions agree with TRBD1. The CDR3 sequence is 14 residues long. The germline V gene encodes CDR1 SQVTM and CDR2 ANQGSEA. V lost 5 bases, J lost 3 bases, and 9 bases stayed unmatched. This CDR3 is CSVPIGGLYYGYTF. Written as DNA, the CDR3 is TGCAGCGTTCCCATAGGGGGCCTCTACTATGGCTACACCTTC.

This clonotype was counted at least ten times. V and J are TRBV20-1 and TRBJ2-1, with TRBD2 matching 11 bases. Germline V gives CDR1 DFQATT, CDR2 SNEGSKA (reference sequence). J gave up 8 bases and V 5 bases, and 8 bases lay outside the gene matches. This CDR3 has 14 residues. Here the CDR3 DNA reads TGCAGTGCTTGGACTAGCGGGTTTGGATATGAGCAGTTCTTC. This translates into CSAWTSGFGYEQFF.

This chain links TRBV20-1 with TRBJ1-1; no definite D call. CDR1 and CDR2 from the germline V gene are DFQATT and SNEGSKA (reference sequence). The CDR3 extends over 13 amino acids. Deletions cut 6 bases from V and 0 bases from J, with 11 bases between. CDR3: CSALGVLNTEAFF. DNA of the CDR3: TGCAGTGCCTTGGGTGTGCTGAACACTGAAGCTTTCTTT.

This chain links TRBV11-2 with TRBJ2-7; D unresolved. Germline V CDR1 and CDR2: SGHAT, FQNNGV. Trimming took 5 bases from V and 3 from J, leaving 14 bases between them. The CDR3 totals 14 residues. The CDR3 region is CASSEGVGVYEQYF. CDR3 coding DNA: TGTGCCAGCAGCGAAGGCGTGGGCGTCTACGAGCAGTACTTC.

This clonotype was seen only a few times. This sequence joins TRBV7-8 and TRBJ1-5; perhaps TRBD1 as D (5 bases). V dropped 3 bases and J dropped 0 bases, with 12 bases sitting between them. Germline V gene sequence: CDR1 SGHVS, CDR2 FQNEAQ. The CDR3 is 16 residues long. CDR3 coding DNA: TGTGCCAGCAGCTTCCAGGGCCTCTATAGCAATCAGCCCCAGCATTTT. Protein sequence: CASSFQGLYSNQPQHF.

This chain's CDR3 is CASSHRTSGGNNEQFF. The CDR3 coding sequence is TGCGCCAGCAGCCACAGAACTAGCGGGGGGAACAATGAGCAGTTCTTC. The V gene is TRBV4-1, the J gene TRBJ2-1; 12 nucleotides align to TRBD2. The CDR3 sequence is 16 residues long. In germline, CDR1 is MGHRA, CDR2 YSYEKL. The junction had 5 bases not matched to a gene; V was cut back by 3 bases and J by 5 bases.

The rearrangement joins TRBV27 to TRBJ1-5; D may be TRBD1 (5 bases). Germline loops: CDR1 MNHEY, CDR2 SMNVEV (reference sequence). Trimming removed 5 bases at V and 0 bases at J, with 20 bases between. This CDR3 has 18 residues. The CDR3 nucleotides read TGTGCCAGCAGTCCACAGTCTCCGGGACCGCCTAGCAATCAGCCCCAGCATTTT. This encodes CASSPQSPGPPSNQPQHF.

This chain connects TRBV2 to TRBJ2-7, with D unresolved. Germline V gene lookup returns CDR1 SNHLY and CDR2 FYNNEI. The ends were cut back, 6 bases at V and 7 bases at J, with 19 bases in the middle. The CDR3 has 14 residues. The CDR3 region has the DNA TGTGCCAGCAGCGCCACTGGTACCCCCTGGGAGCAGTACTTC. This gives the protein CASSATGTPWEQYF. The variable domain in full, completed from reference TRBV2 and TRBJ2-7, reads EPEVTQTPSHQVTQMGQEVILRCVPISNHLYFYWYRQILGQKVEFLVSFYNNEISEKSEIFDDQFSVERPDGSNFTLKIRSTKLEDSAMYFCASSATGTPWEQYFGPGTRLTVT.

This rearrangement joins TRBV2 to TRBJ2-5; no reliable D call. Germline V gene lookup returns CDR1 SNHLY and CDR2 FYNNEI. CDR3 length: 15 amino acids. V was cut by 1 base and J by 2 bases, with 11 bases left in between. CDR3 coding DNA: TGTGCCAGCAGTGAAGGGATTGTCCTTCAAGAGACCCAGTACTTC. Its protein product is CASSEGIVLQETQYF.

At least ten counts were recorded for this clonotype. The chain recombines TRBV7-3 with TRBJ2-1, with D maybe TRBD1 (5 bases). Germline-derived CDR1 and CDR2 are SGHTA and FQGTGA. V was trimmed by 4 bases and J by 5 bases, leaving 18 bases between them. This CDR3 has 16 amino acids. The CDR3 reads CASSCDRFQPDNEQFF. In DNA form, the CDR3 reads TGTGCCAGCAGCTGTGACAGATTTCAACCAGACAATGAGCAGTTCTTC.

Turning to this clonotype: The CDR3 end shows no conserved phenylalanine or tryptophan, and so a read error is likely. The V gene is TRBV12-3 or TRBV12-4, the J gene TRBJ2-7; D might be TRBD1 or TRBD2, each matching 5 bases. The CDR3 totals 12 residues. V was pared by 3 bases and J by 2 bases, with 5 bases between. CDR3 DNA: TGTGCCAGCAGTTTGGGGGCCTACGAGCAGTACTCC. It codes for CASSLGAYEQYS.

With respect to this clonotype: Given a much more abundant clone one base away, this may be a read error. CDR3 amino acids: CACSLDEAGAGGNEQFF. CDR3 bases: TGCGCCTGCAGCTTGGATGAAGCGGGGGCTGGAGGGAATGAGCAGTTCTTC. This rearrangement joins TRBV5-1 to TRBJ2-1; 8 bases are a match to TRBD2. Germline V gene lookup returns CDR1 SGHRS and CDR2 YFSETQ. The CDR3 is made up of 17 amino acids.

This clonotype was counted many times. The chain links TRBV7-9 to TRBJ2-1; 8 bases fit TRBD2. CDR3 length: 15 amino acids. V shed 5 bases and J 2 bases; nucleotides not matched to a gene: 5. Germline V lookup: CDR1 SEHNR, CDR2 FQNEAQ (reference sequence). The CDR3 region is CASSLGLAPYNEQFF. The CDR3 DNA reads as TGTGCCAGCAGCCTAGGACTAGCACCCTACAATGAGCAGTTCTTC.

V gene TRBV13 combines with J gene TRBJ2-5; D is perhaps TRBD1 (5 bases). The CDR3 contains 14 residues. The V and J ends lost 3 bases and 2 bases respectively, with 10 bases between them. CDR1 and CDR2 from the germline V gene are PRHDT and FYEKMQ (reference sequence). The CDR3 spells CASSFLQGQETQYF. CDR3 bases: TGTGCCAGCAGCTTCTTGCAGGGTCAAGAGACCCAGTACTTC.

The chain recombines TRBV29-1 with TRBJ1-2; maybe TRBD1 (5 bases). V lost 0 bases, J lost 7 bases, and 15 bases lay in between. The CDR3 is 14 residues long. CDR1 is SQVTM, CDR2 ANQGSEA, per germline. CDR3 nucleotides: TGCAGCGTTGAAGATATGGAGGGGCTTGGTGGCTACACCTTC. Translated, it gives CSVEDMEGLGGYTF.

This clonotype was seen repeatedly, ten times or more. This chain links TRBV28 with TRBJ2-5, with D possibly matching TRBD1 (6 bases). V lost 3 bases and J lost 3, with 17 bases in between. This CDR3 is 16 amino acids long. From germline, CDR1 is MDHEN and CDR2 SYDVKM. Here the CDR3 DNA reads TGTGCCAGCAGTTTGGACTTACAGGGTTCTGAAGAGACCCAGTACTTC. Protein product: CASSLDLQGSEETQYF.

This clonotype has ten or more counts. The chain combines TRBV14 with TRBJ1-5, with a possible D match to TRBD1 (6 bases). CDR1 and CDR2 from the germline V gene are SGHDN and FVKESK. The CDR3 is 12 amino acids. V was cut by 5 bases and J by 7 bases, with 9 bases left in between. Here the CDR3 DNA reads TGTGCCAGCAGCTCAGGGGTCCAGCCCCAGCATTTT. It encodes CASSSGVQPQHF.

This clonotype has a count of ten or more. This chain connects TRBV7-8 to TRBJ2-1, with 10 bases aligning to TRBD2. Trimming removed 3 bases from V and 8 bases from J; junction bases left unmatched: 10. CDR3 length: 16 residues. Germline-derived CDR1 and CDR2 are SGHVS and FQNEAQ. CDR3 in amino acids: CASSFSLAGDFDEQFF. In DNA, the CDR3 is TGTGCCAGCAGCTTCAGCCTAGCGGGGGATTTTGATGAGCAGTTCTTC.

The rearrangement links TRBV5-1 to TRBJ1-1, with 7 bases aligning to TRBD1. The germline CDR1 and CDR2 sequences are SGHRS and YFSETQ. CDR3 length: 16 residues. Germline trimming cut 2 bases from V and 0 bases from J; bases unmatched to any gene: 7. CDR3 sequence reads: CASSLNPGTVNTEAFF. In nucleotides, the CDR3 is TGCGCCAGCAGCTTAAACCCCGGGACAGTGAACACTGAAGCTTTCTTT.

The chain combines TRBV20-1 with TRBJ2-1; D may match TRBD1 or TRBD2 (5 bases each). CDR1 DFQATT and CDR2 SNEGSKA come from the germline V gene (reference sequence). This CDR3 is built from 16 residues. Trimming took 4 bases from V and 8 from J, leaving 24 bases between them. The CDR3 loop reads CSAIDSSRGNFDEQFF. The DNA of the CDR3 is TGCAGTGCTATAGACTCCTCCCGGGGCAACTTTGATGAGCAGTTCTTC.

The table lists this clonotype with a few counts. The V gene is TRBV5-6, the J gene TRBJ2-1; D may be TRBD1 (6 bases). The length of the CDR3 is 15 residues. Germline values: CDR1 SGHDT, CDR2 YYEEEE. The germline V and J ends were trimmed by 0 bases and 2 bases, with 9 bases remaining between them. The CDR3 protein is CASSLGGTPYNEQFF. The CDR3 nucleotides read TGTGCCAGCAGCTTGGGTGGGACACCCTACAATGAGCAGTTCTTC.

Sample share makes this clonotype medium-sized. The V call is TRBV7-9, the J call TRBJ2-7, with a tentative D call TRBD1 (5 bases). CDR1 is SEHNR and CDR2 is FQNEAQ in the germline V gene (reference sequence). Trimming pared 5 bases from V and 3 bases from J, leaving 17 bases between. The CDR3 covers 15 residues. CDR3 sequence (DNA): TGTGCCAGCAGCCAACAGACAGCTATGATCTACGAGCAGTACTTC. Residues: CASSQQTAMIYEQYF.